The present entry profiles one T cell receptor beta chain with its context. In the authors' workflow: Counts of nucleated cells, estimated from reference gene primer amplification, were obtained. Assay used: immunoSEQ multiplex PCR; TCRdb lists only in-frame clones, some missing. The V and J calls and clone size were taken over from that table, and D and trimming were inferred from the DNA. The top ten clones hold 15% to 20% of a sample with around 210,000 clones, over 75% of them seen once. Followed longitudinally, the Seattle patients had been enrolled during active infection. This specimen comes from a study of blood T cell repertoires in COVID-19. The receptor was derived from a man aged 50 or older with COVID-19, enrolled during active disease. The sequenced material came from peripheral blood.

The DNA of the CDR3 is TGTGCCATCAGCGGTTCCCAAGAGACCCAGTACTTC. This sequence encodes CAISGSQETQYF. The V and J genes are TRBV10-3 and TRBJ2-5; unclear D gene. Germline-derived CDR1 and CDR2 are ENHRY and SYGVKD. The CDR3 length is 12 residues. V lost 6 bases and J 1 base, leaving 6 bases between the germline ends.